This T cell receptor (beta chain) was captured by sequencing in a study of shared clonotypes between healthy human individuals. Data came from immunoSEQ multiplex PCR; TCRdb stores just in-frame clones and leaves some out. Here the sample spans 300,000 to 400,000 clones, around 72% being singletons. Donors, healthy HIV-negative adults, lacked recent acute infections or vaccinations. J was trimmed by 10 bases and V by 2 bases; bases with no gene match: 7. The CDR3 is made up of 15 amino acids. Per germline, CDR1 MGHDK and CDR2 SYGVNS. The chain employs TRBV25-1 and TRBJ2-1, with 11 bases lining up with TRBD1. The sequence derives from a man younger than 40 in good health. Material: memory CD4+ T cells sorted from blood. The subset is: CD45RA-negative fraction. CDR3 coding DNA: TGTGCCAGCAGTGAACCGGGACAGGGGGTGAAGGAGCAGTTCTTC. It specifies CASSEPGQGVKEQFF.